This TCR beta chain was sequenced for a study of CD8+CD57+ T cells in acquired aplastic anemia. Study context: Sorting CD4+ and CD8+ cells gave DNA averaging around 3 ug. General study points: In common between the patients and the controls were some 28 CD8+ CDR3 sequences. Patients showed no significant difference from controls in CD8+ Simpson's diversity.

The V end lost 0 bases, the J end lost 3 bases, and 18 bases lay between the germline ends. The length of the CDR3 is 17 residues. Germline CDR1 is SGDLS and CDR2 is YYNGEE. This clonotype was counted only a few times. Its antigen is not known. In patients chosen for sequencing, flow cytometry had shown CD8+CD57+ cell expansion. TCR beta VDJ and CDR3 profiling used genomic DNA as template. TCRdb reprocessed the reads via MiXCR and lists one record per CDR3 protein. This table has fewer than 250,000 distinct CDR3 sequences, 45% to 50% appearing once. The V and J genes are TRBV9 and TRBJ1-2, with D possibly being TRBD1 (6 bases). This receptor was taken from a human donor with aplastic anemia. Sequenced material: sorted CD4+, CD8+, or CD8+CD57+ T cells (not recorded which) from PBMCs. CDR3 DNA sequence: TGTGCCAGCAGCGTAGCTTCGCGGGGGCGGTCTGACTATGGCTACACCTTC. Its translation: CASSVASRGRSDYGYTF.